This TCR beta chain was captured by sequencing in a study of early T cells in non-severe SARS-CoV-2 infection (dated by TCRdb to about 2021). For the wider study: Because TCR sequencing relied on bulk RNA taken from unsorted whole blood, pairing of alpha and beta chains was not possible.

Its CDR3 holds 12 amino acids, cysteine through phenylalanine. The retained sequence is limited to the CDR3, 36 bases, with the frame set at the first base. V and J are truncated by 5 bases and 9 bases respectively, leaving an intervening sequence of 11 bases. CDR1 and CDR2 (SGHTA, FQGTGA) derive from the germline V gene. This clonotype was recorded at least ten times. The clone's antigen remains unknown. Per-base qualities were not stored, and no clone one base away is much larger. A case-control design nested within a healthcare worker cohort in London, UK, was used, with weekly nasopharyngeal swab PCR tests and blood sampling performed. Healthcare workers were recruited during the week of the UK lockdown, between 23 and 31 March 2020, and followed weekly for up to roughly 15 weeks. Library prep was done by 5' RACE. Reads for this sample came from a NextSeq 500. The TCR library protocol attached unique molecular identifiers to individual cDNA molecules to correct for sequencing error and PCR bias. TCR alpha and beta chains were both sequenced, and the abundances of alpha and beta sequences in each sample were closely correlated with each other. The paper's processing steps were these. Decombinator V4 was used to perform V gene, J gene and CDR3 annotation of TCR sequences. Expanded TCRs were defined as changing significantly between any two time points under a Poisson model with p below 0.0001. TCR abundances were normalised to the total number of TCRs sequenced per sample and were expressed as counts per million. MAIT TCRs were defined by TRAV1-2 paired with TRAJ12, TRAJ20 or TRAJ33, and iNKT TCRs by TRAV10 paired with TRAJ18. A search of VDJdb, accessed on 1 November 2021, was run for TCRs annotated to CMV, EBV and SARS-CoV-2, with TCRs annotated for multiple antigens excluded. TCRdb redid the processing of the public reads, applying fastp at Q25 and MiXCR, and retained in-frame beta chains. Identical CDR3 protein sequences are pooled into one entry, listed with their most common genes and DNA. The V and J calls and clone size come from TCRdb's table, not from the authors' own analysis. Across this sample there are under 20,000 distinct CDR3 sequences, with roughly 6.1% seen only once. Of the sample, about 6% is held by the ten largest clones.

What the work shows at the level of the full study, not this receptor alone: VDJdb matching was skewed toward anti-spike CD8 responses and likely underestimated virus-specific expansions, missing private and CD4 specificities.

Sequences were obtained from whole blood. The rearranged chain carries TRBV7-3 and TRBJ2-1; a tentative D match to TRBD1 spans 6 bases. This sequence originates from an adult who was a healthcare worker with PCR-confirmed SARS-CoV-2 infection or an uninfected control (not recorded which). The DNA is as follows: TGTGCCAGCAGCACAACAGGGTCTGAGCAGTTCTTC. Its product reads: CASSTTGSEQFF.